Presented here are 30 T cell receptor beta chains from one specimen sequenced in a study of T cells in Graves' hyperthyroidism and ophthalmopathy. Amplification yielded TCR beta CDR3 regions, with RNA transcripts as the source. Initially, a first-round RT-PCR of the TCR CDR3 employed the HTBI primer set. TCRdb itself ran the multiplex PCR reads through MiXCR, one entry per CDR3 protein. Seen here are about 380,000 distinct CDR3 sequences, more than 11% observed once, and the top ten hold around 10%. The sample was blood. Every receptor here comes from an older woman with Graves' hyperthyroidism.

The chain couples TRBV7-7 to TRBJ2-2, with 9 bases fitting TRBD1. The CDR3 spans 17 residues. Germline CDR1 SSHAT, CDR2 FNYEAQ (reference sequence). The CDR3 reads CASGFTRDRANTGELFF. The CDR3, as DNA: TGTGCTAGCGGCTTTACTCGGGACAGGGCGAACACCGGGGAGCTGTTTTTT. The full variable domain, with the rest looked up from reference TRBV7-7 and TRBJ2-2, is GAGVSQSPRYKVTKRGQDVTLRCDPISSHATLYWYQQALGQGPEFLTYFNYEAQPDKSGLPSDRFSAERPEGSISTLTIQRTEQRDSAMYRCASGFTRDRANTGELFFGEGSRLTVL.

The CDR3 protein is CASSSLTWTSGDSTDTQYF. The CDR3 coding sequence is TGTGCCAGCAGTTCCCTCACTTGGACTAGCGGGGATAGCACAGATACGCAGTATTTT. The genes are TRBV28 and TRBJ2-3; 12 bases are shared with TRBD2. Trimming took 4 bases from V and 0 from J; bases not matched to a gene: 11. The CDR3 has 19 amino acids. Germline V gives CDR1 MDHEN, CDR2 SYDVKM.

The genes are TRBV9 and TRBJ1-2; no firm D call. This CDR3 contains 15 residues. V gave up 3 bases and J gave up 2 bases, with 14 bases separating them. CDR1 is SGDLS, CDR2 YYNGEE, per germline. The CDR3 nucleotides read TGTGCCAGCAGCGCAGGTCCCGGGCGGAACTATGGCTACACCTTC. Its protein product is CASSAGPGRNYGYTF.

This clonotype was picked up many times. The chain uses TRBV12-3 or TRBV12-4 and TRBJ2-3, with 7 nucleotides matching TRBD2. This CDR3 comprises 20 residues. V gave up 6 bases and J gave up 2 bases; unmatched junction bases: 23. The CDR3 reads CASSPYIRGLVGANTDTQYF. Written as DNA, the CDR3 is TGTGCCAGCAGCCCTTACATAAGAGGACTAGTCGGGGCCAACACAGATACGCAGTATTTT.

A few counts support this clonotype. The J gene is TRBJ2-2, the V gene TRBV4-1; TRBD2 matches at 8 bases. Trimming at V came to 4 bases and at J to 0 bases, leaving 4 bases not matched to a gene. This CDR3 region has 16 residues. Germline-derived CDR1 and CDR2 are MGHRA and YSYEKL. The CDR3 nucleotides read TGCGCCAGCAGCCCCCCACTAGCGGCGAACACCGGGGAGCTGTTTTTT. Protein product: CASSPPLAANTGELFF.

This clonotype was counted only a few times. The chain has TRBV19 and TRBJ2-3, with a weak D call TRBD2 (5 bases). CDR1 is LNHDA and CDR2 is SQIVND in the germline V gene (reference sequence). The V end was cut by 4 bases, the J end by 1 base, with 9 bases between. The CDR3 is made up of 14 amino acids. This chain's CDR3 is CASSNEGGTDTQYF. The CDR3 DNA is TGTGCCAGTAGTAACGAGGGAGGCACAGATACGCAGTATTTT.

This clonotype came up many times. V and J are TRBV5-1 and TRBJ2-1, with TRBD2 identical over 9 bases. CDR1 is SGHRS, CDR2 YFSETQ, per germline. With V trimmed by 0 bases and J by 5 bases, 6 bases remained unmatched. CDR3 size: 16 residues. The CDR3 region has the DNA TGCGCCAGCAGCTTGGTGACTAGCGGCCTTAACAATGAGCAGTTCTTC. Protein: CASSLVTSGLNNEQFF.

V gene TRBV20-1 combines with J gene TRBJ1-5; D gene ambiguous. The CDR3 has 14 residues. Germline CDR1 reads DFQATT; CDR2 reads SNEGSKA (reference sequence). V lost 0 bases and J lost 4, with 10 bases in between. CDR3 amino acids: CSARDSPGNQPQHF. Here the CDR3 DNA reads TGCAGTGCTAGAGATTCACCGGGGAATCAGCCCCAGCATTTT.

For the CDR3, the DNA is TGTGCCAGTAGTATTGCGTCCTACAATGAGCAGTTCTTC. Protein sequence: CASSIASYNEQFF. This chain links TRBV19 with TRBJ2-1, with unresolved D. Trimming took off 3 bases at V and 1 base at J, with 4 bases between the two ends. CDR3 length: 13 amino acids. The germline V gene encodes CDR1 LNHDA and CDR2 SQIVND (reference sequence).

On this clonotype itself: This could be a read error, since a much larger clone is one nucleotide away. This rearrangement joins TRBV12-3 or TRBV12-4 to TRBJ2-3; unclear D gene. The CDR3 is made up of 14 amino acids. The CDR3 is CASSFQGSTVTQYF. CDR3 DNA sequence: TGTGCCAGCAGTTTCCAAGGTAGCACAGTTACGCAGTATTTT.

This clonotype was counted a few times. CDR3 DNA sequence: TGCGCCAGCAGCTTCAGTCCTAGCGCCACCGGGGAGCTGTTTTTT. Translated: CASSFSPSATGELFF. The genes are TRBV5-1 and TRBJ2-2; weak D call: TRBD2 (6 bases). Per germline, CDR1 SGHRS and CDR2 YFSETQ. Trimming pared 2 bases from V and 4 bases from J, leaving 12 bases between. The CDR3 covers 15 residues.

The DNA of the CDR3 is TGTGCCAGCAGCCTGGCCCACTTAGGGGTAGCCGGGGAGCTGTTTTTT. As protein: CASSLAHLGVAGELFF. The chain combines TRBV3-1 with TRBJ2-2; D is possibly TRBD1 (5 bases). Germline values: CDR1 LGHDT, CDR2 YNNKEL (reference sequence). The CDR3 has 16 residues. V shed 4 bases and J shed 6 bases, with 18 bases lying between them.

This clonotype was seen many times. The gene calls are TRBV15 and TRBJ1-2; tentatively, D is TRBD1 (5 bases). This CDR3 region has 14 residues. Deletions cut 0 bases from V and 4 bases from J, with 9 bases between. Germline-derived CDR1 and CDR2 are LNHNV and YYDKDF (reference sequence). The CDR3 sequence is CATSRDEGPYGYTF. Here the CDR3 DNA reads TGTGCCACCAGCAGAGATGAGGGGCCCTATGGCTACACCTTC.

CDR3 amino acids: CASSIVGGQRDEQYF. CDR3 nucleotides: TGTGCCAGTAGTATAGTGGGCGGCCAAAGAGACGAGCAGTACTTC. The genes are TRBV19 and TRBJ2-7; D not resolved. The CDR3 has 15 amino acids. V was clipped by 1 base and J by 5 bases, with 15 bases between them. CDR1 and CDR2 (germline): LNHDA, SQIVND (reference sequence).

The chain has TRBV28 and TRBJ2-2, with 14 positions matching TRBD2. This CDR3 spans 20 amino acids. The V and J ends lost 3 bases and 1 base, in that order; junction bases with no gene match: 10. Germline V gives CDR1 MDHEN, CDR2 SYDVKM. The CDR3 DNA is TGTGCCAGCAGTTTCCCGGGACTAGCGGGAGACCACCGGAACACCGGGGAGCTGTTTTTT. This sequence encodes CASSFPGLAGDHRNTGELFF.

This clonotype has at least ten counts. The CDR3 DNA follows: TGTGCCTGGAGTAGGGGGACCTCTAACACTGAAGCTTTCTTT. It is translated as CAWSRGTSNTEAFF. J is TRBJ1-1 and V is TRBV30; TRBD1 is a possible D gene (6 bases). V gave up 2 bases and J gave up 2 bases, with 12 bases separating them. CDR1 GTSNPN and CDR2 SVGIG come from the germline V gene (reference sequence). The CDR3 totals 14 residues. Looking up the rest from reference TRBV30 and TRBJ1-1 gives the full variable domain: SQTIHQWPATLVQPVGSPLSLECTVEGTSNPNLYWYRQAAGRGLQLLFYSVGIGQISSEVPQNLSASRPQDRQFILSSKKLLLSDSGFYLCAWSRGTSNTEAFFGQGTRLTVV.

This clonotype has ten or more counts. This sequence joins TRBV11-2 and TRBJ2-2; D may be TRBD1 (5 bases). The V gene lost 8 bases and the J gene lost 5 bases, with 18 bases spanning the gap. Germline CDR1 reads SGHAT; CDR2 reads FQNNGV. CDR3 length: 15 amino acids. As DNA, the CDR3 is TGTGCCAGCGGCCTGACTGGGGCCTCTACCGGGGAGCTGTTTTTT. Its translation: CASGLTGASTGELFF.

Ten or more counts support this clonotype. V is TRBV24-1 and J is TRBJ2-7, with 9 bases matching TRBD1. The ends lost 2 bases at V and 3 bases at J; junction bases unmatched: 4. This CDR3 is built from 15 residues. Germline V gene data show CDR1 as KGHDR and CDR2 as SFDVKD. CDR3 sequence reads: CATSDSDRGIYEQYF. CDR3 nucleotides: TGTGCCACCAGTGATTCGGACAGGGGAATCTACGAGCAGTACTTC.

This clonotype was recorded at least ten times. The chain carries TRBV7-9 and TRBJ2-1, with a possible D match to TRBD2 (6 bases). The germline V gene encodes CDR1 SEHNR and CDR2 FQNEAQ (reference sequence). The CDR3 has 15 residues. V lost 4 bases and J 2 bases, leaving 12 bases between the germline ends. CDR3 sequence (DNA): TGTGCCAGCAGCTCAGCTAGCGACCCCTACAATGAGCAGTTCTTC. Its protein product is CASSSASDPYNEQFF.

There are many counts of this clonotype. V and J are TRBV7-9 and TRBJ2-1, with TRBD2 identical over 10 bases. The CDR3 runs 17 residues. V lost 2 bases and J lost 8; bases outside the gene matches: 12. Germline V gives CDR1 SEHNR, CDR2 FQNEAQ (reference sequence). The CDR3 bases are TGTGCCAGCAGCTTACCACGAGCGGGAGGGAGTAGCGATGAGCAGTTCTTC. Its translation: CASSLPRAGGSSDEQFF.

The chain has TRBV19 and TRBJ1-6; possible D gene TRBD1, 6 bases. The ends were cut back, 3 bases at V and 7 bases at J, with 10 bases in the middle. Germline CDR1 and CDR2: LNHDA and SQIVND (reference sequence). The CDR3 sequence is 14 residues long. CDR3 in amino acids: CASSITGINSPLHF. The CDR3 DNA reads TGTGCCAGTAGTATCACAGGGATCAATTCACCCCTCCACTTT.

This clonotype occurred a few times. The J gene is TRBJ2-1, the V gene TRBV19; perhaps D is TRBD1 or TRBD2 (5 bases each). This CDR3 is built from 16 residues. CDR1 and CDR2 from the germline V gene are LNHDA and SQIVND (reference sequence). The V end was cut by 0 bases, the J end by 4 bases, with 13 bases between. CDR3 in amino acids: CASSIDVGTSYNEQFF. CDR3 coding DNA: TGTGCCAGTAGTATAGATGTTGGGACCTCTTACAATGAGCAGTTCTTC.

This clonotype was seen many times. DNA for the CDR3: TGTGCCAGCAGTTTATTTGAGATGGGCTACACCTTC. This codes for CASSLFEMGYTF. The chain employs TRBV12-3 or TRBV12-4 and TRBJ1-2; D is undetermined. The CDR3 contains 12 residues. Trimming removed 2 bases from V and 8 bases from J, with 9 bases in between.

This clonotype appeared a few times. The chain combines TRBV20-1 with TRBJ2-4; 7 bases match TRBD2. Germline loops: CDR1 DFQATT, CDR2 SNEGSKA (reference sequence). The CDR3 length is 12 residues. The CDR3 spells CSSSWEGNIQYF. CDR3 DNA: TGCAGCTCCTCATGGGAGGGAAACATTCAGTACTTC.

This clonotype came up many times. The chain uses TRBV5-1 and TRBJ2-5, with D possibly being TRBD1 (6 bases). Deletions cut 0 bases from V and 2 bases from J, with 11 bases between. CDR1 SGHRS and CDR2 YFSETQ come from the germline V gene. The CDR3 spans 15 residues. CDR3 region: CASSLVPQGQETQYF. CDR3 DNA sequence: TGCGCCAGCAGCTTGGTTCCACAGGGTCAAGAGACCCAGTACTTC.

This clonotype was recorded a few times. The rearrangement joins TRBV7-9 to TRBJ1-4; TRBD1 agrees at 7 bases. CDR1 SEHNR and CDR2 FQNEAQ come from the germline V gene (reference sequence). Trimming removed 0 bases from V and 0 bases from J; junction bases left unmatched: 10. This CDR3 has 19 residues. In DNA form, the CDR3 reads TGTGCCAGCAGCTTAGCGATGACAGGGCTAGCTTCAACTAATGAAAAACTGTTTTTT. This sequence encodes CASSLAMTGLASTNEKLFF.

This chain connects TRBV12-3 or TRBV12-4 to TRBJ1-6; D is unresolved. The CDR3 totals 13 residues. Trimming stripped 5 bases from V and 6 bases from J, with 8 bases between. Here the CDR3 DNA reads TGTGCCAGCAGTCGGGCTTTTAATTCACCCCTCCACTTT. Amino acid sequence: CASSRAFNSPLHF.

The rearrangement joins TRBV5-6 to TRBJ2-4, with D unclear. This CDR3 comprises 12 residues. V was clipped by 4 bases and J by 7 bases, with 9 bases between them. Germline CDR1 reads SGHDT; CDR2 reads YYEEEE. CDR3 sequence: CASSRSGNIQYF. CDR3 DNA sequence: TGTGCCAGCAGCCGGTCTGGGAACATTCAGTACTTC.

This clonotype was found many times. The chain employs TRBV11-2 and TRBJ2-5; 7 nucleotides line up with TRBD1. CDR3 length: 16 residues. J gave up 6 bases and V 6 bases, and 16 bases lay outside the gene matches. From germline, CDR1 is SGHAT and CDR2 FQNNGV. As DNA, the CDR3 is TGTGCCAGCAGAAAAAGACAGGGCCCTTCACATCAGACCCAGTACTTC. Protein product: CASRKRQGPSHQTQYF.

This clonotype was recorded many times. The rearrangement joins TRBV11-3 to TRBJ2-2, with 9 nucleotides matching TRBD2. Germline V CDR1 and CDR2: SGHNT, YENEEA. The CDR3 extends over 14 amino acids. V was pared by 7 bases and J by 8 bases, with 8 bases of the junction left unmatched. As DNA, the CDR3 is TGTGCCAGCACGTCTAGCGGGAAATTGGGGGAGCTGTTTTTT. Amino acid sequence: CASTSSGKLGELFF. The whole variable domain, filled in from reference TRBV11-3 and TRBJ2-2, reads EAGVVQSPRYKIIEKKQPVAFWCNPISGHNTLYWYLQNLGQGPELLIRYENEEAVDDSQLPKDRFSAERLKGVDSTLKIQPAELGDSAVYLCASTSSGKLGELFFGEGSRLTVL.